The TCR beta chain described here comes from a study of cytomegalovirus exposure and HLA in healthy donors. This clone came up once. The germline gives CDR1 SGHDT, CDR2 YYEEEE. Germline trimming cut 0 bases from V and 13 bases from J; bases unmatched to any gene: 7. CDR3 length: 13 residues. 60 Vbeta and 13 Jbeta primers were used in PCR. Repertoires were generated with immunoSEQ multiplex PCR, while TCRdb's copy carries only in-frame clones and drops some. The table includes under 200,000 clones, roughly 80% detected once. The sequenced sample was PBMCs. The V call is TRBV5-6, the J call TRBJ2-1; the match to TRBD2 covers 7 bases. The source is a girl aged 2-9 years in good health and CMV-seropositive. For the CDR3, the DNA is TGTGCCAGCAGCTTGGGGAGCGGGAACCTTCAGTTCTTC. Amino acids: CASSLGSGNLQFF.